The 16 T cell receptor beta chains below were found in one sample sequenced in a study of CD8 T cells in ankylosing spondylitis. One entry per CDR3 protein, called by TCRdb with MiXCR from the 5' RACE reads. The table shows hundreds of thousands of distinct CDR3 sequences, with more than 20% occurring only once. The sample consisted of blood, either unsorted or a sorted T cell fraction (not recorded which). The receptors stem from a female donor with ankylosing spondylitis or in good health (not recorded which).

The chain employs TRBV29-1 and TRBJ1-3, with D perhaps matching TRBD1 (5 bases). Germline CDR1 reads SQVTM; CDR2 reads ANQGSEA. Trimming stripped 6 bases from V and 14 bases from J, with 17 bases between. CDR3 size: 11 residues. The CDR3: CSVSDAGLLYF. For the CDR3, the DNA is TGCAGCGTATCGGACGCGGGACTCTTATATTTT.

J is TRBJ2-4 and V is TRBV20-1; TRBD2 might be the D (5 bases). V lost 0 bases and J 6 bases, leaving 9 bases between the germline ends. CDR3 length: 13 amino acids. CDR1 is DFQATT and CDR2 is SNEGSKA in the germline V gene (reference sequence). The CDR3 sequence is CSARDPGLNIQYF. The DNA for the CDR3 is TGCAGTGCTAGAGATCCCGGACTAAACATTCAGTACTTC.

The chain has TRBV5-1 and TRBJ2-7; D is undetermined. Trimming took off 1 base at V and 7 bases at J, with 9 bases between the two ends. The CDR3 has 12 residues. In germline, CDR1 is SGHRS, CDR2 YFSETQ. Here the CDR3 DNA reads TGCGCCAGCAGCTTGTCCATTGGGGAGCAGTACTTC. It codes for CASSLSIGEQYF.

V and J are TRBV7-8 and TRBJ2-7, with a possible D match to TRBD2 (6 bases). In germline, CDR1 is SGHVS, CDR2 FQNEAQ. This CDR3 spans 13 amino acids. V was pared by 0 bases and J by 11 bases, with 14 bases between. The CDR3 sequence is CASSLARETSEYF. The DNA for the CDR3 is TGTGCCAGCAGCTTAGCGCGAGAGACTAGTGAGTACTTC.

This clonotype has just a few counts. The rearrangement joins TRBV29-1 to TRBJ2-7; TRBD1 might be the D (6 bases). V shed 6 bases and J shed 5 bases, with 14 bases lying between them. The CDR3 length is 12 residues. Germline V CDR1 and CDR2: SQVTM, ANQGSEA. Written as DNA, the CDR3 is TGCAGCGTAACAGGGTTACTACACGAGCAGTACTTC. Protein sequence: CSVTGLLHEQYF.

The chain uses TRBV27 and TRBJ2-7, with TRBD1 identical over 12 bases. CDR3 size: 15 residues. V shed 4 bases, J shed 5 bases, and the junction held 6 bases outside the gene matches. From germline, CDR1 is MNHEY and CDR2 SMNVEV (reference sequence). This CDR3 is CASSYQGQGANEQYF. The DNA of the CDR3 is TGTGCCAGCAGTTATCAGGGACAGGGGGCAAACGAGCAGTACTTC.

The V and J genes are TRBV27 and TRBJ2-1; 9 nucleotides line up with TRBD2. The ends lost 5 bases at V and 0 bases at J; junction bases unmatched: 11. Germline V gives CDR1 MNHEY, CDR2 SMNVEV (reference sequence). The CDR3 contains 18 residues. DNA for the CDR3: TGTGCCAGCAGTCCCCCTCTAGCGGGGATCGTCTCCTACAATGAGCAGTTCTTC. Translation gives CASSPPLAGIVSYNEQFF.

This chain uses TRBV19 with TRBJ2-7, with 7 bases lining up with TRBD1. This CDR3 has 15 amino acids. Germline V gene data show CDR1 as LNHDA and CDR2 as SQIVND (reference sequence). V shed 2 bases and J 3 bases; nucleotides not matched to a gene: 7. The CDR3 DNA sequence: TGTGCCAGTAGTATACAGGGGGAGTACGACTACGAGCAGTACTTC. It codes for CASSIQGEYDYEQYF. The variable domain in full, with the rest retrieved from reference TRBV19 and TRBJ2-7, is DGGITQSPKYLFRKEGQNVTLSCEQNLNHDAMYWYRQDPGQGLRLIYYSQIVNDFQKGDIAEGYSVSREKKESFPLTVTSAQKNPTAFYLCASSIQGEYDYEQYFGPGTRLTVT.

There are many counts of this clonotype. The genes are TRBV12-3 or TRBV12-4 and TRBJ2-2; D is uncertain. This CDR3 contains 12 residues. The V and J ends lost 6 bases and 1 base respectively, with 3 bases between them. This chain's CDR3 is CASRRNTGELFF. CDR3 sequence (DNA): TGTGCCAGCAGGAGGAACACCGGGGAGCTGTTTTTT.

This clonotype was seen ten or more times. The V and J genes are TRBV29-1 and TRBJ2-7; no clear D gene. Germline V gene sequence: CDR1 SQVTM, CDR2 ANQGSEA. The CDR3 runs 12 residues. Between the trimmed V and J ends, which lost 4 bases and 0 bases, there was a span of 7 bases. The CDR3 is CSVAPRSYEQYF. The CDR3 DNA reads as TGCAGCGTTGCACCGCGCTCCTACGAGCAGTACTTC.

The chain links TRBV5-1 to TRBJ2-5; no clear D gene. V dropped 5 bases and J dropped 4 bases, with 6 bases sitting between them. The germline V gene encodes CDR1 SGHRS and CDR2 YFSETQ. The CDR3 runs 11 residues. The CDR3 spells CASRTVETQYF. The CDR3 nucleotides read TGCGCCAGCAGAACGGTAGAGACCCAGTACTTC.

This clonotype was found many times. V usage is TRBV5-1 and J usage is TRBJ2-7; 7 bases agree with TRBD1. Germline loops: CDR1 SGHRS, CDR2 YFSETQ. This CDR3 comprises 13 residues. Trimming at V came to 4 bases and at J to 3 bases, leaving 4 bases not matched to a gene. Here the CDR3 DNA reads TGCGCCAGCAGCCGGGGACAGTTCTACGAGCAGTACTTC. It codes for CASSRGQFYEQYF.

This clonotype was detected only a few times. The CDR3 reads CASSLGTVTYEQYF. The DNA for the CDR3 is TGCGCCAGCAGCTTGGGGACAGTAACCTACGAGCAGTACTTC. The V gene is TRBV5-1, the J gene TRBJ2-7, with D maybe TRBD1 (6 bases). The CDR3 extends over 14 amino acids. From germline, CDR1 is SGHRS and CDR2 YFSETQ. Trimming pared 0 bases from V and 2 bases from J, leaving 9 bases between. Looking up the rest from reference TRBV5-1 and TRBJ2-7 gives the full variable domain: KAGVTQTPRYLIKTRGQQVTLSCSPISGHRSVSWYQQTPGQGLQFLFEYFSETQRNKGNFPGRFSGRQFSNSRSEMNVSTLELGDSALYLCASSLGTVTYEQYFGPGTRLTVT.

V usage is TRBV30 and J usage is TRBJ2-2, with 13 nucleotides matching TRBD2. CDR1 and CDR2 (germline): GTSNPN, SVGIG (reference sequence). V shed 7 bases, J shed 6 bases, and the junction held 8 bases outside the gene matches. The CDR3 spans 15 residues. CDR3 in amino acids: CASPGLAGSPGELFF. The CDR3 DNA reads as TGTGCCTCCCCGGGACTAGCGGGATCTCCCGGGGAGCTGTTTTTT. Drawing the rest from reference TRBV30 and TRBJ2-2, the complete variable domain is SQTIHQWPATLVQPVGSPLSLECTVEGTSNPNLYWYRQAAGRGLQLLFYSVGIGQISSEVPQNLSASRPQDRQFILSSKKLLLSDSGFYLCASPGLAGSPGELFFGEGSRLTVL.

This clonotype was observed many times. The rearrangement links TRBV20-1 to TRBJ2-1; 7 bases agree with TRBD2. Per germline, CDR1 DFQATT and CDR2 SNEGSKA (reference sequence). This CDR3 is 15 amino acids long. J gave up 4 bases and V 3 bases, and 9 bases lay outside the gene matches. Here the CDR3 DNA reads TGCAGTGCTAGGAAACGCCGGGGACTATACAATGAGCAGTTCTTC. Its protein is CSARKRRGLYNEQFF.

The rearrangement uses TRBV6-2 or TRBV6-3 and TRBJ1-2; a possible D gene is TRBD1 (5 bases). In germline, CDR1 is MNHEY, CDR2 SVGEGT. The CDR3 length is 13 residues. Trimming cost V 6 bases and J 3 bases, with 11 bases left between them. CDR3 protein: CASRGTTYYGYTF. The CDR3 nucleotides are TGTGCCAGCAGGGGGACTACCTACTATGGCTACACCTTC.